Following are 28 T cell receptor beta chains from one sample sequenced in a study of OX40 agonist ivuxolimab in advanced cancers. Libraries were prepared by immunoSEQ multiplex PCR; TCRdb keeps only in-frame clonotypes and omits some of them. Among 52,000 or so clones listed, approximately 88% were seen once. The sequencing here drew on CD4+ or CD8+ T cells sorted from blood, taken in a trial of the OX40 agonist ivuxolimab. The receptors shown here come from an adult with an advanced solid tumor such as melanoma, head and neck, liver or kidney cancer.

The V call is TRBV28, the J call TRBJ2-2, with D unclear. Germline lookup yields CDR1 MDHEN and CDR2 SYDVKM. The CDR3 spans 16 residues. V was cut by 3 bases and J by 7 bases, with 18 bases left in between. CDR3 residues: CASSLTQVGRIGELFF. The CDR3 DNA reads TGTGCCAGCAGTTTGACCCAGGTCGGTAGGATCGGGGAGCTGTTTTTT. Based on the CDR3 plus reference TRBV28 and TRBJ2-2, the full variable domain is DVKVTQSSRYLVKRTGEKVFLECVQDMDHENMFWYRQDPGLGLRLIYFSYDVKMKEKGDIPEGYSVSREKKERFSLILESASTNQTSMYLCASSLTQVGRIGELFFGEGSRLTVL.

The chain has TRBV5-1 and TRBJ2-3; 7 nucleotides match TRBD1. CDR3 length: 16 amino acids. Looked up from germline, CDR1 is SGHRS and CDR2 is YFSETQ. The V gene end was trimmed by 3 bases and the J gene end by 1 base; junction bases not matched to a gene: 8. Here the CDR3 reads CASSSTGAGGTDTQYF. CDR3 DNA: TGCGCCAGCAGCTCAACAGGGGCCGGGGGCACAGATACGCAGTATTTT.

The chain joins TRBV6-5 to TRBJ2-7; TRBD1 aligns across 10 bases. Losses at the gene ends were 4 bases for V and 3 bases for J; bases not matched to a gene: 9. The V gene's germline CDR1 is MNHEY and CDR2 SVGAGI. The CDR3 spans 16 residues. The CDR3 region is CASSSVGTGVDYEQYF. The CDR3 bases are TGTGCCAGCAGTTCGGTCGGGACAGGGGTCGACTACGAGCAGTACTTC.

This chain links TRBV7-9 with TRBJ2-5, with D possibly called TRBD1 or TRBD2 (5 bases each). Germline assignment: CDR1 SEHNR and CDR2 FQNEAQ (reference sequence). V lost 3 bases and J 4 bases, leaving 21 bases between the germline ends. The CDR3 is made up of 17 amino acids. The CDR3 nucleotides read TGTGCCAGCAGCTTCTTACCCGGGACCGCCACAGGAGAGACCCAGTACTTC. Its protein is CASSFLPGTATGETQYF.

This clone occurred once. CDR3 nucleotides: TGTGCCAGCAGCTTACTTATTCACAGGGGGCCGAATGAGCAGTTCTTC. Amino acid sequence: CASSLLIHRGPNEQFF. The chain carries TRBV5-4 and TRBJ2-1; the match to TRBD1 covers 9 bases. The CDR3 covers 16 residues. Unmatched junction bases numbered 10, after V lost 2 bases and J lost 7 bases. Germline values: CDR1 SGHNT, CDR2 YYREEE (reference sequence).

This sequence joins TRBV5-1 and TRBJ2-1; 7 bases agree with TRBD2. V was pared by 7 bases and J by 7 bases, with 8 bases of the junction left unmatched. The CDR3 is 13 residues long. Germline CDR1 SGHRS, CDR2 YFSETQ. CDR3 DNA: TGCGCCAGCCGGAGGGCGGGAGTTAATGAGCAGTTCTTC. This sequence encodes CASRRAGVNEQFF. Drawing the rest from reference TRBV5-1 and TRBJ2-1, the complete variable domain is KAGVTQTPRYLIKTRGQQVTLSCSPISGHRSVSWYQQTPGQGLQFLFEYFSETQRNKGNFPGRFSGRQFSNSRSEMNVSTLELGDSALYLCASRRAGVNEQFFGPGTRLTVL.

Here the CDR3 reads CASSSVPGAEQYF. The CDR3 region has the DNA TGTGCCAGCAGCTCCGTCCCCGGGGCGGAGCAGTACTTC. The chain carries TRBV7-2 and TRBJ2-7, with D perhaps TRBD1 or TRBD2 (5 bases each). V was clipped by 4 bases and J by 7 bases, with 14 bases between them. The germline V gene has CDR1 SGHTA and CDR2 FQGNSA. CDR3 length: 13 residues. Filled out from reference TRBV7-2 and TRBJ2-7, the complete variable domain reads GAGVSQSPSNKVTEKGKDVELRCDPISGHTALYWYRQSLGQGLEFLIYFQGNSAPDKSGLPSDRFSAERTGGSVSTLTIQRTQQEDSAVYLCASSSVPGAEQYFGPGTRLTVT.

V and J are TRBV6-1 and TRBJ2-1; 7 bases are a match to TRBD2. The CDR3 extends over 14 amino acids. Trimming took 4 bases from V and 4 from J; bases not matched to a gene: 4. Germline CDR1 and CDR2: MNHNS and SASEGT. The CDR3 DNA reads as TGTGCCAGCAGTGCTAGCGGAAATTACAATGAGCAGTTCTTC. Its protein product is CASSASGNYNEQFF.

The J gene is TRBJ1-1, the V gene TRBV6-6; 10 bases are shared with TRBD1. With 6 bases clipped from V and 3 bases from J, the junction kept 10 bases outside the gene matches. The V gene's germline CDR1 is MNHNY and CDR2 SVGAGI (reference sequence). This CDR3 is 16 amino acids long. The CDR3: CASRSRDRGGDTEAFF. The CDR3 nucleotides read TGTGCCAGCAGGTCCCGGGACAGGGGAGGGGACACTGAAGCTTTCTTT.

The DNA for the CDR3 is TGTGCCAGTCGGACAGGGCCTAATTCACCCCTCCACTTT. It translates to CASRTGPNSPLHF. The chain uses TRBV2 and TRBJ1-6; 8 bases fit TRBD1. CDR1 is SNHLY, CDR2 FYNNEI, per germline. CDR3 length: 13 amino acids. V shed 9 bases and J 6 bases; nucleotides not matched to a gene: 4.

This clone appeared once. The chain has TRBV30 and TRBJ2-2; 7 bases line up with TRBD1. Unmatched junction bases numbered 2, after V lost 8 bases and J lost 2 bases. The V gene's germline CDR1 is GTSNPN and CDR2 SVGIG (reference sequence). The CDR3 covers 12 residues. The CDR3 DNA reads TGTGCCAGGGACAGCAACACCGGGGAGCTGTTTTTT. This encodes CARDSNTGELFF. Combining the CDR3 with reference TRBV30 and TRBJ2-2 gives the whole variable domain SQTIHQWPATLVQPVGSPLSLECTVEGTSNPNLYWYRQAAGRGLQLLFYSVGIGQISSEVPQNLSASRPQDRQFILSSKKLLLSDSGFYLCARDSNTGELFFGEGSRLTVL.

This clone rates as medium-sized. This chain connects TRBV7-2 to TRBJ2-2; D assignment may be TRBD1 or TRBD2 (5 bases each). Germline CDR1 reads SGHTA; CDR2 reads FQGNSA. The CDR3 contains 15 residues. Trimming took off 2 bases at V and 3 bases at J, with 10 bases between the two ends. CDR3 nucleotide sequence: TGTGCCAGCAGCTTATGGGGCGGGTACACCGGGGAGCTGTTTTTT. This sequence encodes CASSLWGGYTGELFF.

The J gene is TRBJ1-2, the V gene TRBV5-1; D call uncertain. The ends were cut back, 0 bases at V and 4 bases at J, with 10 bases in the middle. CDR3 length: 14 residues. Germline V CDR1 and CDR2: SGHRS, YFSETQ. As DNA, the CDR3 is TGCGCCAGCAGCTTGGAACCTACTTCCTATGGCTACACCTTC. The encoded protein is CASSLEPTSYGYTF.

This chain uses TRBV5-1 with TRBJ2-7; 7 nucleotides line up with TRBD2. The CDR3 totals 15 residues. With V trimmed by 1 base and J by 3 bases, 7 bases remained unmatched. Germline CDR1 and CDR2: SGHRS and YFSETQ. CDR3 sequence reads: CASSLLGGGIYEQYF. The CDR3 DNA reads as TGCGCCAGCAGCTTGCTCGGCGGGGGTATCTACGAGCAGTACTTC.

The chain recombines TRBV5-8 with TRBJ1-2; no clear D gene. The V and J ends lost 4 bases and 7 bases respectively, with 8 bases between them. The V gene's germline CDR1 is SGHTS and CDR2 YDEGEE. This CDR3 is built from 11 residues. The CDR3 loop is CASSSTFGYTF. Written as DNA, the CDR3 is TGTGCCAGCAGCAGCACCTTTGGCTACACCTTC.

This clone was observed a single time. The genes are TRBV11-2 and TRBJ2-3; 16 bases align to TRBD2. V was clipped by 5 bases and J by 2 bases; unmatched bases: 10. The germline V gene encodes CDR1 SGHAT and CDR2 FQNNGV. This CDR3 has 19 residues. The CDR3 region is CASSPTGTSGRAYTDTQYF. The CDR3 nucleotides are TGTGCCAGCAGCCCTACCGGGACTAGCGGGAGGGCTTACACAGATACGCAGTATTTT.

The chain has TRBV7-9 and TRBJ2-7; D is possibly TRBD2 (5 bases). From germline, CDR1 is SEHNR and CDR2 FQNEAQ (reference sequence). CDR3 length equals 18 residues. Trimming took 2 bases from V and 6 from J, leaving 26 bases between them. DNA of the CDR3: TGTGCCAGCAGCTTATCTGTTGGCCTAGCCAACCGACGGGGCGAGCAGTACTTC. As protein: CASSLSVGLANRRGEQYF.

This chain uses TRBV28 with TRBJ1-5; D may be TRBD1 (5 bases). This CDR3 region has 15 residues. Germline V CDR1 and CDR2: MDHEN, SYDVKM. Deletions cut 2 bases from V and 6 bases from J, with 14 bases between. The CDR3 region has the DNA TGTGCCAGCAGTTTAGTTTCAGGGACCGGTCAGCCCCAGCATTTT. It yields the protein CASSLVSGTGQPQHF.

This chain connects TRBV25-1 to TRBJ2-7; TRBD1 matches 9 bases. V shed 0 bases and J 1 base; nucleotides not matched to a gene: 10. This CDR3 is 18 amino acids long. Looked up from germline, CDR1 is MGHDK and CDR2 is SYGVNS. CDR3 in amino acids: CASSEYLPRGQGSYEQYF. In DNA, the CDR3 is TGTGCCAGCAGTGAATACCTCCCTCGGGGACAGGGATCCTACGAGCAGTACTTC.

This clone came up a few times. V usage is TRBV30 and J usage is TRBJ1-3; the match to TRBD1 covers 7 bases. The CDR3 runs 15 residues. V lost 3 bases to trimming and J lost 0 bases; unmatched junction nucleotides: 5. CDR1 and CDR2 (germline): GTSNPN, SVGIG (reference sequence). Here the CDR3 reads CAWSRDSGSGNTIYF. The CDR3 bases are TGTGCCTGGAGCCGGGACAGCGGCTCTGGAAACACCATATATTTT.

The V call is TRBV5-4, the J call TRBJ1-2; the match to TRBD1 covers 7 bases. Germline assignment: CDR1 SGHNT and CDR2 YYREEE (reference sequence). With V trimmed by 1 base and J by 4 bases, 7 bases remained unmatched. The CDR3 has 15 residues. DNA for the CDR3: TGTGCCAGCAGCTTGTTGAGAGGGGGCGCCTATGGCTACACCTTC. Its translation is CASSLLRGGAYGYTF.

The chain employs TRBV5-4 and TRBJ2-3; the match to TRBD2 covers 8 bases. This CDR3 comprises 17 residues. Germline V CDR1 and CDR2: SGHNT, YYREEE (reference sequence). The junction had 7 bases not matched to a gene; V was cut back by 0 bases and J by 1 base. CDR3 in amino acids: CASSLAVGGGRTDTQYF. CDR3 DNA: TGTGCCAGCAGCTTGGCCGTCGGCGGGGGGCGCACAGATACGCAGTATTTT.

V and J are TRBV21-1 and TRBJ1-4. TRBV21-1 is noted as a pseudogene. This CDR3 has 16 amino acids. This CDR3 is CASSKRETGTNEKLFF. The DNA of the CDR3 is TGTGCCAGCAGCAAAAGGGAAACGGGAACTAATGAAAAACTGTTTTTT.

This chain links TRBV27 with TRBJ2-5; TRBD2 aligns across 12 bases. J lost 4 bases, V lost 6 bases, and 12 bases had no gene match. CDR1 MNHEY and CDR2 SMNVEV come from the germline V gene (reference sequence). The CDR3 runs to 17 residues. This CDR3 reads CASRPTSGSRKAETQYF. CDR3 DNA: TGTGCCAGCAGACCGACTAGCGGGAGTCGAAAGGCAGAGACCCAGTACTTC.

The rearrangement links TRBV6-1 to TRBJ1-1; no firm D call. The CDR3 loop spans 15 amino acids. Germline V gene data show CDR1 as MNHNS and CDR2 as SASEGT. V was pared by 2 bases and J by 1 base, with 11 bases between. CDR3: CASSEIRASNTEAFF. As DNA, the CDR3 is TGTGCCAGCAGTGAAATAAGGGCATCGAACACTGAAGCTTTCTTT.

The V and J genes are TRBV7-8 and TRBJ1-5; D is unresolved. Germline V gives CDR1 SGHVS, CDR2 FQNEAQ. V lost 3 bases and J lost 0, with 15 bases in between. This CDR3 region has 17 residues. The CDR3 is CASSLAFNYGSNQPQHF. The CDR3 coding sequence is TGTGCCAGCAGCTTGGCTTTCAATTACGGTAGCAATCAGCCCCAGCATTTT. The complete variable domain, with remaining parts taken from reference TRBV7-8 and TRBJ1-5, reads GAGVSQSPRYKVAKRGQDVALRCDPISGHVSLFWYQQALGQGPEFLTYFQNEAQLDKSGLPSDRFFAERPEGSVSTLKIQRTQQEDSAVYLCASSLAFNYGSNQPQHFGDGTRLSIL.

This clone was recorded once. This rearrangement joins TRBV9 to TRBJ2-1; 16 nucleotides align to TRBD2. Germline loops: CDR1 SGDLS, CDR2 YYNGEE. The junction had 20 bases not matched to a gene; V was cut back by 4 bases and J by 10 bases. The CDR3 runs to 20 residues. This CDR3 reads CASSPRTGLGLAGGGQEQFF. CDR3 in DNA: TGTGCCAGCAGCCCCAGGACGGGACTGGGACTAGCGGGAGGGGGGCAGGAGCAGTTCTTC. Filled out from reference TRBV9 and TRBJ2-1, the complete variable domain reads DSGVTQTPKHLITATGQRVTLRCSPRSGDLSVYWYQQSLDQGLQFLIQYYNGEERAKGNILERFSAQQFPDLHSELNLSSLELGDSALYFCASSPRTGLGLAGGGQEQFFGPGTRLTVL.

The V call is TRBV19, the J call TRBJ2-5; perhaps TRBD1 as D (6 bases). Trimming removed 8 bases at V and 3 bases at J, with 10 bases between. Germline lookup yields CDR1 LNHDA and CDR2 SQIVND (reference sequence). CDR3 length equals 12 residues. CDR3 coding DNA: TGTGCCAGTGCACAGGGAGAAGAGACCCAGTACTTC. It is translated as CASAQGEETQYF.